One and the same sample provided the 29 T cell receptor beta chains below, sequenced in a study of cytomegalovirus exposure and HLA in healthy donors (dated by TCRdb to 2015 to 2018). The library was made by the immunoSEQ multiplex PCR assay. A mixture of 60 forward primers for TCR Vbeta segments and 13 reverse primers for TCR Jbeta segments was used in the multiplex PCR. Sourced from immuneACCESS, this table was stored by TCRdb with only in-frame sequences that have V and J called. A share of the clones is absent; for the studies checked, an unresolved V gene accounts for under half, and the remainder has no known explanation. Recorded for this sample are about 60,000 clones; roughly 78% of them occurred a single time. Together, the top ten hold about 4.1% of the sample. Sequencing was done on a sample of PBMCs. These receptors all come from a woman between 25 and 40 years old in good health and CMV-seronegative.

The rearrangement uses TRBV30 and TRBJ2-3, with 7 positions matching TRBD2. The germline V gene encodes CDR1 GTSNPN and CDR2 SVGIG (reference sequence). The CDR3 runs 12 residues. J lost 6 bases, V lost 5 bases, and 5 bases had no gene match. CDR3: CAWQRGVDTQYF. The CDR3 DNA reads as TGTGCCTGGCAGCGGGGCGTTGATACGCAGTATTTT.

The chain joins TRBV30 to TRBJ2-3; TRBD2 matches at 9 bases. After removal of 0 bases from V and 4 bases from J, the junction contained 5 bases not matched to a gene. Germline V gene sequence: CDR1 GTSNPN, CDR2 SVGIG (reference sequence). There are 15 residues in the CDR3. The CDR3 nucleotides are TGTGCCTGGAGTGTACGCGGGGGGGTTTCAGATACGCAGTATTTT. This gives the protein CAWSVRGGVSDTQYF.

The CDR3: CASSRAGGADQPQHF. CDR3 sequence (DNA): TGTGCCAGCAGCCGGGCTGGGGGGGCTGATCAGCCCCAGCATTTT. The chain carries TRBV6-5 and TRBJ1-5; D may be TRBD1 (6 bases). The CDR3 has 15 residues. V was trimmed by 6 bases and J by 5 bases, leaving 17 bases between them. Germline CDR1 reads MNHEY; CDR2 reads SVGAGI.

CDR3 protein: CASMREGSYEQYF. As DNA, the CDR3 is TGCGCCAGCATGCGGGAAGGGTCCTACGAGCAGTACTTC. The V gene is TRBV10-2, the J gene TRBJ2-7; TRBD2 might be the D (6 bases). CDR3 size: 13 residues. The V end was cut by 7 bases, the J end by 1 base, with 11 bases between. Germline assignment: CDR1 WSHSY and CDR2 SAAADI.

The V and J genes are TRBV5-3 and TRBJ2-1; a weak D match, TRBD2 (6 bases). TRBV5-3 is marked as an open reading frame, function uncertain. The V gene lost 9 bases and the J gene lost 4 bases, with 14 bases spanning the gap. This CDR3 spans 13 amino acids. CDR3: CANQGGGYNEQFF. As DNA, the CDR3 is TGTGCCAACCAGGGTGGGGGGTACAATGAGCAGTTCTTC.

This chain joins TRBV5-1 and TRBJ2-1, with D possibly being TRBD2 (6 bases). V gave up 3 bases and J gave up 5 bases, with 12 bases separating them. The CDR3 has 14 amino acids. The germline gives CDR1 SGHRS, CDR2 YFSETQ. The CDR3 bases are TGCGCCAGCAGCTGGCCGGGACTCCACAATGAGCAGTTCTTC. Encoded protein: CASSWPGLHNEQFF.

Only a few counts were recorded for this clone. V gene TRBV4-1 combines with J gene TRBJ1-2, with a weak D call TRBD1 (6 bases). Trimming cost V 1 base and J 9 bases, with 18 bases left between them. In germline, CDR1 is MGHRA, CDR2 YSYEKL. The CDR3 loop spans 15 amino acids. In DNA form, the CDR3 reads TGCGCCAGCAGCCAAGGGCAGGGGCCCCTAGTTAGCTACACCTTC. Encoded protein: CASSQGQGPLVSYTF.

V usage is TRBV4-3 and J usage is TRBJ1-1; possible D gene TRBD1, 5 bases. Germline CDR1 is LGHNA and CDR2 is YSLEER. The CDR3 runs to 17 residues. Trimming pared 2 bases from V and 0 bases from J, leaving 16 bases between. CDR3 in amino acids: CASSQSPSDRLNTEAFF. CDR3 DNA: TGCGCCAGCAGCCAAAGCCCTAGCGACAGACTGAACACTGAAGCTTTCTTT.

The rearrangement links TRBV6-5 to TRBJ1-1, with a possible D match to TRBD1 (6 bases). Germline CDR1 and CDR2: MNHEY and SVGAGI. This CDR3 spans 11 amino acids. Trimming took 6 bases from V and 8 from J, leaving 10 bases between them. The CDR3 DNA sequence: TGTGCCAGCAGATTCCAGGGGGAAGCTTTCTTT. It translates to CASRFQGEAFF.

The J gene is TRBJ2-1, the V gene TRBV2; D call uncertain. V shed 7 bases and J shed 0 bases, with 10 bases lying between them. The length of the CDR3 is 14 residues. Germline lookup yields CDR1 SNHLY and CDR2 FYNNEI. The CDR3 sequence is CASKTTRSYNEQFF. CDR3 coding DNA: TGTGCCAGCAAAACTACCCGCTCCTACAATGAGCAGTTCTTC.

The DNA for the CDR3 is TGTGCCTGGAGTATAGTCTCGGGCACTGAAGCTTTCTTT. It codes for CAWSIVSGTEAFF. V gene TRBV30 combines with J gene TRBJ1-1; D unclear. The CDR3 covers 13 residues. Trimming pared 2 bases from V and 4 bases from J, leaving 11 bases between. The germline V gene has CDR1 GTSNPN and CDR2 SVGIG (reference sequence).

This clone was seen once. J is TRBJ1-2 and V is TRBV29-1; D not resolved. V was clipped by 1 base and J by 5 bases, with 5 bases between them. Germline CDR1 SQVTM, CDR2 ANQGSEA. The CDR3 spans 11 residues. DNA of the CDR3: TGCAGCGTTGAAGTGCGGTATGGCTACACCTTC. Protein sequence: CSVEVRYGYTF.

The J gene is TRBJ2-7, the V gene TRBV29-1; weak D call: TRBD2 (7 bases). Germline lookup yields CDR1 SQVTM and CDR2 ANQGSEA. The CDR3 runs 15 residues. The V end lost 4 bases, the J end lost 2 bases, and 18 bases lay between the germline ends. CDR3 sequence reads: CSVVLRGGLTYEQYF. The CDR3, as DNA: TGCAGCGTTGTCCTTAGGGGGGGGTTAACCTACGAGCAGTACTTC.

The chain joins TRBV6-5 to TRBJ2-2; TRBD2 matches 7 bases. The CDR3 sequence is 15 residues long. The V gene end was trimmed by 5 bases and the J gene end by 4 bases; junction bases not matched to a gene: 7. Per the germline V gene, CDR1 is MNHEY and CDR2 is SVGAGI. DNA of the CDR3: TGTGCCAGCAGTCCCTCGCCGGGGGGCACCGGGGAGCTGTTTTTT. This sequence encodes CASSPSPGGTGELFF.

This sequence joins TRBV30 and TRBJ1-4; TRBD1 matches at 8 bases. Trimming took 2 bases from V and 3 from J; bases not matched to a gene: 11. The length of the CDR3 is 17 residues. The germline V gene encodes CDR1 GTSNPN and CDR2 SVGIG (reference sequence). The CDR3 here is CAWSLSPQGAANEKLFF. The CDR3 coding sequence is TGTGCCTGGAGTTTGTCCCCGCAGGGGGCTGCTAATGAAAAACTGTTTTTT.

This rearrangement joins TRBV6-4 to TRBJ2-1, with D uncertain. This CDR3 region has 15 residues. Germline V lookup: CDR1 MRHNA, CDR2 SNTAGT. V lost 7 bases and J lost 7, with 20 bases in between. CDR3 region: CASTRLASTGNEQFF. In DNA form, the CDR3 reads TGTGCCAGCACCAGACTCGCCTCAACCGGGAATGAGCAGTTCTTC.

This clone was seen a few times. This chain joins TRBV30 and TRBJ2-7; 14 positions match TRBD2. The CDR3 has 15 residues. V shed 3 bases, J shed 2 bases, and the junction held 3 bases outside the gene matches. Per germline, CDR1 GTSNPN and CDR2 SVGIG (reference sequence). The CDR3 coding sequence is TGTGCCTGGAGGGGACTAGCGGGAGACACCTACGAGCAGTACTTC. Encoded protein: CAWRGLAGDTYEQYF. The whole variable domain, remainder taken from reference TRBV30 and TRBJ2-7, is SQTIHQWPATLVQPVGSPLSLECTVEGTSNPNLYWYRQAAGRGLQLLFYSVGIGQISSEVPQNLSASRPQDRQFILSSKKLLLSDSGFYLCAWRGLAGDTYEQYFGPGTRLTVT.

The chain has TRBV5-8 and TRBJ1-2; D is unresolved. Germline V gives CDR1 SGHTS, CDR2 YDEGEE. CDR3 size: 11 residues. The V end lost 4 bases, the J end lost 2 bases, and 3 bases lay between the germline ends. CDR3 in DNA: TGTGCCAGCAGCCGGAACTATGGCTACACCTTC. Translated, it gives CASSRNYGYTF.

The chain uses TRBV11-2 and TRBJ2-5, with 7 bases fitting TRBD1. Germline CDR1 reads SGHAT; CDR2 reads FQNNGV. The V segment lost 3 bases and the J segment 1 base; nucleotides outside the gene matches: 2. The CDR3 consists of 14 residues. This CDR3 reads CASSFDRVQETQYF. CDR3 DNA sequence: TGTGCCAGCAGCTTCGACAGGGTCCAAGAGACCCAGTACTTC.

The chain has TRBV28 and TRBJ1-5; D uncertain. V lost 4 bases, J lost 13 bases, and 14 bases lay in between. Germline assignment: CDR1 MDHEN and CDR2 SYDVKM. This CDR3 has 12 residues. The CDR3 DNA reads TGTGCCAGCAGTTGGCAACGGGGTATGCAGCATTTT. Translated: CASSWQRGMQHF.

The chain combines TRBV29-1 with TRBJ2-5; unclear D gene. The CDR3 totals 14 residues. Germline V gene sequence: CDR1 SQVTM, CDR2 ANQGSEA. V lost 4 bases to trimming and J lost 2 bases, with 14 bases between them. The DNA of the CDR3 is TGCAGCGTTGTCCTAGTTCGTGGGCAAGAGACCCAGTACTTC. It yields the protein CSVVLVRGQETQYF.

This sequence joins TRBV7-2 and TRBJ2-7; TRBD2 agrees at 11 bases. The CDR3 covers 17 residues. CDR1 and CDR2 from the germline V gene are SGHTA and FQGNSA. V gave up 1 base and J gave up 1 base; unmatched junction bases: 6. The CDR3 sequence is CASSLGTIAGGSYEQYF. The CDR3 bases are TGTGCCAGCAGCTTAGGAACCATAGCGGGAGGGTCCTACGAGCAGTACTTC.

CDR3 bases: TGTGCCAGCAGTGTTACAGGGGGGAGTACGCAGTATTTT. Translation gives CASSVTGGSTQYF. This chain links TRBV28 with TRBJ2-3, with TRBD1 matching 8 bases. With 5 bases clipped from V and 8 bases from J, the junction kept 6 bases outside the gene matches. Per germline, CDR1 MDHEN and CDR2 SYDVKM. The CDR3 length is 13 residues.

The chain has TRBV2 and TRBJ2-1, with 8 bases aligning to TRBD2. Per the germline V gene, CDR1 is SNHLY and CDR2 is FYNNEI. V shed 4 bases, J shed 6 bases, and the junction held 8 bases outside the gene matches. The CDR3 runs 15 residues. CDR3 coding DNA: TGTGCCAGCAGTGCGTATAGCGGGGCCCTCAATGAGCAGTTCTTC. Amino acids: CASSAYSGALNEQFF.

The chain combines TRBV7-9 with TRBJ1-1; 12 bases align to TRBD1. The germline V gene has CDR1 SEHNR and CDR2 FQNEAQ (reference sequence). J lost 11 bases, V lost 5 bases, and 6 bases had no gene match. The CDR3 is 13 residues long. CDR3 bases: TGTGCCAGCAGCCGTGGGACAGGGGGCCTCGCTTTCTTT. Its protein is CASSRGTGGLAFF.

This chain uses TRBV4-3 with TRBJ1-2; D not resolved. The CDR3 is made up of 15 amino acids. Germline CDR1 is LGHNA and CDR2 is YSLEER. Trimming took 4 bases from V and 6 from J, leaving 18 bases between them. The CDR3 bases are TGCGCCAGCAGCCCCTCGGGTGTTCCGCGTAATGGCTACACCTTC. Translation gives CASSPSGVPRNGYTF.

The V gene is TRBV29-1, the J gene TRBJ1-2; 7 bases fit TRBD1. The germline V gene has CDR1 SQVTM and CDR2 ANQGSEA. Trimming took 4 bases from V and 3 from J; bases not matched to a gene: 5. This CDR3 has 13 residues. CDR3 in amino acids: CSVGRGQDYGYTF. The DNA for the CDR3 is TGCAGCGTTGGGAGGGGGCAGGACTATGGCTACACCTTC.

This clone was counted only a few times. The V call is TRBV29-1, the J call TRBJ2-7, with 7 nucleotides matching TRBD2. Germline-derived CDR1 and CDR2 are SQVTM and ANQGSEA. CDR3 size: 15 residues. The V segment lost 1 base and the J segment 0 bases; nucleotides outside the gene matches: 6. Here the CDR3 DNA reads TGCAGCGTTGAAGGCGGGGGTTTTTCCTCCTACGAGCAGTACTTC. As protein: CSVEGGGFSSYEQYF.

V usage is TRBV30 and J usage is TRBJ2-5; a possible D gene is TRBD1 (5 bases). Per the germline V gene, CDR1 is GTSNPN and CDR2 is SVGIG (reference sequence). The ends were cut back, 3 bases at V and 4 bases at J, with 9 bases in the middle. The CDR3 spans 12 residues. CDR3 DNA sequence: TGTGCCTGGAGGAAAGGGGTAGAGACCCAGTACTTC. Its translation is CAWRKGVETQYF.